The TCR beta chain described here comes from a study of blood T cells in healthy people across ages (dated by TCRdb to the mid-2010s). The study in broad terms: In model experiments, template switching captured roughly one uniquely barcoded TCR beta cDNA molecule for every two T cells. To track age-related changes in TCR beta repertoire diversity, the study relied on deep sequencing normalized with unique cDNA molecular identifiers. Four age groups were formed from the donors: young (average about 15 years), middle-aged (around 40), aged (62) and long-lived (82). To avoid experimental bias, donors of different ages were distributed randomly across sequencing lanes. Two additional independent replicas of 1 million unique cDNA reads from the same blood draw were analyzed for two donors (one aged 18 to 30 and one aged 80 or older).

Including cysteine and phenylalanine, the CDR3 has 15 amino acids. Only the CDR3 region is kept as DNA, spanning 45 bases read in frame from base 1. CDR1 and CDR2 were assigned from the germline V gene (reference sequence) as DFQATT and SNEGSKA. The method behind the library was 5' RACE. Instrument used: Illumina HiSeq 2500. The second PCR ran for roughly 7 to 11 cycles and used a J-beta primer mix along with a sample-barcoded 5' primer. Each TCR beta cDNA molecule received a unique molecular identifier from a template-switch 5' adaptor carrying 12 random nucleotides. Each sample yielded at least 2.5 million CDR3-containing paired-end reads. The Mint cDNA synthesis kit, primed by a TRBC-specific oligonucleotide, was used to synthesize first-strand cDNA from all RNA. After uracil-DNA glycosylase treatment, a first 18-cycle PCR used universal primers M1SS and BC2_uni_R on all cDNA. As for the original processing: Normalization of each sample was performed by random selection of 1 million high-quality reads, each carrying a distinct molecular identifier. Reads sharing molecular identifiers were discarded rather than binned into consensus sequences. MiTCR, set to a Q25 quality threshold and the strictest error-elimination algorithm, was used for CDR3 identification, clonotype clustering and error correction. A nonparametric unseen species model with Euler transformation was used to estimate a lower bound on total TCR beta diversity. In TCRdb, the public reads were trimmed at Q25 with fastp and aligned with MiXCR, with productive beta chains retained. Here each entry gathers all rows of one CDR3 protein and keeps the most common genes and DNA. These V and J calls derive from TCRdb rather than the authors' analysis. Counted in this sample were 650,000 to 800,000 distinct CDR3 sequences; approximately 52% of them appeared once. The top ten clones comprise 13% of the sample.

What the authors observed across the whole study: Estimates of total diversity based on one million sequenced T cells were regarded as lower bounds and as underestimates. Observed TCR beta diversity per million T cells fell roughly linearly with age, and a significant reduction was already apparent by age around 40. The CMV infection status of donors was not known, potentially confounding age-related changes in expanded clonotypes. Compared with the aged group, the long-lived group had more naive CD4+ T cells, fewer expanded clones and increased TCR diversity, a pattern suggesting age selection. Bulk unsorted PBMC profiling prevented conclusive comparison of naive and antigen-experienced compartments. Observed TCR beta diversity correlated strongly with the percentage of naive T cells measured by flow cytometry.

Turning to this clonotype: It lacks a known antigen. Base qualities are not at hand, and no much larger clone is one base apart.

The roughly 39 donors, aged about 6 to 95 years, were systemically healthy Caucasian individuals from Russia. Around 9.9 milliliters of peripheral blood were collected from each donor into EDTA-treated Vacutainer tubes. Ficoll-Paque density-gradient centrifugation was used to isolate PBMCs, with at least 7 million per sample. Trizol reagent was used to extract total RNA from the PBMCs, yielding at least 6 micrograms per sample. For every donor, flow cytometry on a PBMC aliquot measured the percentage of naive CD45RAhigh/CD27high T cells. This chain joins TRBV20-1 to TRBJ2-4; 7 junctional bases match TRBD1. The sequenced material came from blood. The clonotype originates from a woman aged 80 or older in good health. The CDR3 sequence is CSAFNRGVAKNIQYF. The DNA reads TGCAGCGCCTTTAACAGGGGAGTTGCCAAAAACATTCAGTACTTC.